This TCR beta chain is from a study of shared clonotypes between healthy human individuals. The table came from immunoSEQ multiplex PCR; TCRdb's copy has only in-frame clones and leaves some out. This sample yields millions of clones, of which more than 85% are seen a single time; around 0.4% belongs to the top ten. CDR1 is GTSNPN, CDR2 SVGIG, per germline (reference sequence). The CDR3 totals 13 residues. V gave up 2 bases and J gave up 1 base, with 8 bases separating them. Whole-study findings and limits: Having only a few donors restricted how much genetic and exposure-history diversity was captured. Larger estimated richness was generally seen in naive subsets than in memory subsets.

Comment on this clone: Its antigen is unknown.

All donors were healthy HIV-negative adults lacking recent acute infections or vaccinations. The chain couples TRBV30 to TRBJ1-1; D ambiguous. This sequence originates from a man aged 18-30 years in good health. Some clones in this sample may be carry-over from other donors' samples. Source material: naive CD4+ T cells from PBMCs. Subset described: CD45RA+ positively selected. In DNA form, the CDR3 reads TGTGCCTGGAGTTCTACCACGAACACTGAAGCTTTCTTT. Amino acids: CAWSSTTNTEAFF.